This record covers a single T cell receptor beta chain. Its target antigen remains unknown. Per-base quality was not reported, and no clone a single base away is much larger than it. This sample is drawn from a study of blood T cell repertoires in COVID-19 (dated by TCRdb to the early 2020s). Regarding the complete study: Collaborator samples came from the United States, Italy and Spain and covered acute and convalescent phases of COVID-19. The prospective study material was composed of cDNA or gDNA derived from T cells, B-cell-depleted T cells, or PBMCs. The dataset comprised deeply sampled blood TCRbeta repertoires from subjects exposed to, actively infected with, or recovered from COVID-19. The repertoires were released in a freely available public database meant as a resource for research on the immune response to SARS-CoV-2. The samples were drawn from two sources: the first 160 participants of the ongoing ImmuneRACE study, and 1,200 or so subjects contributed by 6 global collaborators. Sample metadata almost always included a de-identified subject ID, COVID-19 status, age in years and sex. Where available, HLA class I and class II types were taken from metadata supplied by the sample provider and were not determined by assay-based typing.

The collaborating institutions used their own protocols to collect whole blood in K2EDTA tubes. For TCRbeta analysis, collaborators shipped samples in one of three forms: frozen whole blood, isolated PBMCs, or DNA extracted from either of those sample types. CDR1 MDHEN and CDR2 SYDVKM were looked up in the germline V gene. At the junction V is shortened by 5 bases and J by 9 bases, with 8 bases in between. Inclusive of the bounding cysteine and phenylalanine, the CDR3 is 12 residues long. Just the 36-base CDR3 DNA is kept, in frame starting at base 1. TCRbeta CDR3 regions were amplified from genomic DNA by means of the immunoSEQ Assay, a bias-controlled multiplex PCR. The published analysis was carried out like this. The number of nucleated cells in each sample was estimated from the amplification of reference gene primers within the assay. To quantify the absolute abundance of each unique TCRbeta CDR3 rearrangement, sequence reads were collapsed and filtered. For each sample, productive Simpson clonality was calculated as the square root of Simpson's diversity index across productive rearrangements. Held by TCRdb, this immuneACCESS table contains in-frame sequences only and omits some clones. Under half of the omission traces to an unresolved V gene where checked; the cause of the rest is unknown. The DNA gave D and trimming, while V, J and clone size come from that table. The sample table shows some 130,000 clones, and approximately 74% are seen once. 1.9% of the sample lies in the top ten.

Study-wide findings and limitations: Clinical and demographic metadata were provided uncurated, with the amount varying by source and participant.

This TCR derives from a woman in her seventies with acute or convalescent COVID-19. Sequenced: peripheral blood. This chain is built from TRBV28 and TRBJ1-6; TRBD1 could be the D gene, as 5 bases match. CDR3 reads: CASSPQASPLHF. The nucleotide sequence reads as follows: TGTGCCAGCAGTCCACAGGCTTCACCCCTCCACTTT.